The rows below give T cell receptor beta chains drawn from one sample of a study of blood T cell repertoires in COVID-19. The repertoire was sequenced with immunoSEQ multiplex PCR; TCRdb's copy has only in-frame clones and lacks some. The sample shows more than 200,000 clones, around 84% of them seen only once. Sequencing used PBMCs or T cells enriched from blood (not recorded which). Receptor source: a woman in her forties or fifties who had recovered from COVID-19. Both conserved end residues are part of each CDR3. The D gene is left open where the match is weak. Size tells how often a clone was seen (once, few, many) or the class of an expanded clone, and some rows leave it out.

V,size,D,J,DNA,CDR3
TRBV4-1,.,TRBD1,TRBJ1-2,TGCGCCAGCAGCCAAGAAGTGACAGGGCCGATTGGCTACACCTTC,CASSQEVTGPIGYTF
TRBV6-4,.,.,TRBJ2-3,TGTGCCAGCAGTCCCACACACATGAGCACAGATACGCAGTATTTT,CASSPTHMSTDTQYF
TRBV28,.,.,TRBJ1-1,TGTGCCAGCAGTTTATGGCTGAGCCGGGGAGATTGGAGGACTGAAGCTTTCTTT,CASSLWLSRGDWRTEAFF
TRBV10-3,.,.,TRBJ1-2,TGTGCCATCAGTGAGAAAACAGAACCTCCTAACTATGGCTACACCTTC,CAISEKTEPPNYGYTF
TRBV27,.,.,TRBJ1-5,TGTGCCAGCAGTTCGACACCCCGGCGTCAGCCCCAGCATTTT,CASSSTPRRQPQHF
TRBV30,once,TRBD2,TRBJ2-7,TGTGCCTGGAGTGTACGATCTAGCGGGAGGGCCTACGAGCAGTACTTC,CAWSVRSSGRAYEQYF
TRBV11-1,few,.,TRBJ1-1,TGTGCCAGCAGCCCCGAACCGACAGCCGCTTACACTGAAGCTTTCTTT,CASSPEPTAAYTEAFF
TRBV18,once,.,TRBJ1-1,TGTGCCAGCTCGGAGACAGAGAACACTGAAGCTTTCTTT,CASSETENTEAFF
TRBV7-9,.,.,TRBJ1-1,TGTGCCAGCAGCTTAGGGGCAGGCCCTAAATCAGCTTTCTTT,CASSLGAGPKSAFF
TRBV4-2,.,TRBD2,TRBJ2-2,TGTGCCAGCAGCCAACTGACTAGCGGGAGCGCCGGGGAGCTGTTTTTT,CASSQLTSGSAGELFF
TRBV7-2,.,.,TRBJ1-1,TGTGCCAGCAGCCCAGACGCTTTCAGGGGTCGGACTGAAGCTTTCTTT,CASSPDAFRGRTEAFF
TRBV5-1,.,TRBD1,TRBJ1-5,TGCGCCAGCAGCCCAGGACAGGCAGATCAGCCCCAGCATTTT,CASSPGQADQPQHF
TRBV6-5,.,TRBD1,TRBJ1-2,TGTGCCAGCAGTTACGACCGGACAGGGGGTAGGGGCTACACCTTC,CASSYDRTGGRGYTF
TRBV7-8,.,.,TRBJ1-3,TGTGCAACGGGGGAAGGAGCAGGAAACACCATATATTTT,CATGEGAGNTIYF
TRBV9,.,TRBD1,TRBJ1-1,TGTGCCAGCAGCGTGGGGACAGGGGTTGAAGCTTTCTTT,CASSVGTGVEAFF
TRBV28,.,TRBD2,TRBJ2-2,TGTGCCAGCAGTTTAGGCGGGAGGGTGGTGACCGGGGAGCTGTTTTTT,CASSLGGRVVTGELFF
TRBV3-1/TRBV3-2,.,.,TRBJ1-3,TGTGCCAGCACCCTGACAGGAAACACCATATATTTT,CASTLTGNTIYF
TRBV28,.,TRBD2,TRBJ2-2,TGTGCCAGCAGTCTAAGCGGGGAAAACACCGGGGAGCTGTTTTTT,CASSLSGENTGELFF
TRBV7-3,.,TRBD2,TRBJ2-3,TGTGCCAGCAGCCTAGCGGGAGTTACAGATACGCAGTATTTT,CASSLAGVTDTQYF
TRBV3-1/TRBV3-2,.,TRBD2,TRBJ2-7,TGTGCCAGCAGTCTTAGCGGGGCCTACGAGCAGTACTTC,CASSLSGAYEQYF
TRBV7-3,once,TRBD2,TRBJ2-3,TGTGCCAGCAGCCCATTCACTGGGACTAGCGGTTGGGGCACAGATACGCAGTATTTT,CASSPFTGTSGWGTDTQYF
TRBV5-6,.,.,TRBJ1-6,TGTGCCAGCAGAACCACAGGGAGCTCCTATAATTCACCCCTCCACTTT,CASRTTGSSYNSPLHF
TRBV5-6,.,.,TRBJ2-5,TGTGCCAGCAGCTTGTTTGAGGAAGAGACCCAGTACTTC,CASSLFEEETQYF
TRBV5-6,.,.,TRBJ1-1,TGTGCCAGCAGCGGGTGGTTTGGGAGCGAAGCTTTCTTT,CASSGWFGSEAFF
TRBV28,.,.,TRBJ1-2,TGTGCCAGCAGCCTATCAGGAAATTTGAACTATGGCTACACCTTC,CASSLSGNLNYGYTF
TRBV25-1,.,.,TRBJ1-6,TGTGACTACTCATTAAAACCCGGGGGAATCAGATATTCACCCCTCCACTTT,CDYSLKPGGIRYSPLHF
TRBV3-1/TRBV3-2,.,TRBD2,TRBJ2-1,TGTGCCAGCAGCCAACTGGCCTCTAGCGGTTCTTTGAATGAGCAGTTCTTC,CASSQLASSGSLNEQFF
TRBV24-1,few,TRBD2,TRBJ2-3,TGTGCCACCAGTGAAACTAGCGGGAGCACAGATACGCAGTATTTT,CATSETSGSTDTQYF
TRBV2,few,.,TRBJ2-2,TGTGCCAGCAGTGAGGGGGCACTCCCCGGGGAGCTGTTTTTT,CASSEGALPGELFF
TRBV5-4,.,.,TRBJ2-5,TGTGCCAGCAGCTCAGAAACAGGGAGGGTTAAAGAGACCCAGTACTTC,CASSSETGRVKETQYF
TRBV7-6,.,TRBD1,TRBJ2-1,TGTGCCAGCAGCCTCTGGACAGGCAATGAGCAGTTCTTC,CASSLWTGNEQFF
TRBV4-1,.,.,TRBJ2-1,TGCGCCAGCAGCGACTGGCGTGAGCAGTTCTTC,CASSDWREQFF
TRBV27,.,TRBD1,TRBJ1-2,TGTGCCAGCAGCACAGGGGGTGATGGCTACACCTTC,CASSTGGDGYTF
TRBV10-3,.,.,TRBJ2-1,TGTGCCATCAGTGAGGGCGGGACGGGCGGTGAGCAGTTCTTC,CAISEGGTGGEQFF
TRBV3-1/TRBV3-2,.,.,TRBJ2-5,TGTGCCAGCAGCCAAGATCGACTCTTGGAGACCCAGTACTTC,CASSQDRLLETQYF
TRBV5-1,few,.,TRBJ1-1,TGCGCCAGCAGCTTGGAAGGGACTTATCCCGTGGCTGAAGCTTTCTTT,CASSLEGTYPVAEAFF
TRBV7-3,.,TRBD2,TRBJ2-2,TGTGCCAGCAGCCCTAGCGGGAGGGAGAGCGCCGGGGAGCTGTTTTTT,CASSPSGRESAGELFF
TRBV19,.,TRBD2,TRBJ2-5,TGTGCCAGTCGGCGGGAGGCGTACCAAGAGACCCAGTACTTC,CASRREAYQETQYF
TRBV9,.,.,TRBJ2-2,TGTGCCAGCAGGGAGACTTCGAACACCGGGGAGCTGTTTTTT,CASRETSNTGELFF
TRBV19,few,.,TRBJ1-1,TGTGCCAGTATCAAGCCACCGAACACTGAAGCTTTCTTT,CASIKPPNTEAFF